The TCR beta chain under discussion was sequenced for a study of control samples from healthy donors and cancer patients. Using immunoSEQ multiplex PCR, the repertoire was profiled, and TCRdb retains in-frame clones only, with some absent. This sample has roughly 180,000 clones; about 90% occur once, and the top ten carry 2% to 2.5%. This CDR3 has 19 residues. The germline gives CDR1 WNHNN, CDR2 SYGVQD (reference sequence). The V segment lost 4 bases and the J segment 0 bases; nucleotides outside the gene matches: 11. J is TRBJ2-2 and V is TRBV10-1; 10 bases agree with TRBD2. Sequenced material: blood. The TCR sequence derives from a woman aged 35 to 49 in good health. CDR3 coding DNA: TGCGCCAGCAGTGCGCTTCTAGTAGCGGGGGGACCGAACACCGGGGAGCTGTTTTTT. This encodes CASSALLVAGGPNTGELFF.